This T cell receptor beta chain was captured in a study of vaccination effects on CD4 cells after COVID-19. General study points: Nearly all vaccine-induced clones in healthy recipients recognized only SARS-CoV-2. Late after vaccination, infection- and vaccine-induced clones showed marked clonal contraction.

Remarks on this clone: Its antigen remains unknown.

Germline V CDR1 and CDR2: MDHEN, SYDVKM. V lost 5 bases and J lost 7; bases outside the gene matches: 7. The CDR3 has 16 amino acids. Sequencing was performed with immunoSEQ multiplex PCR; in TCRdb, only in-frame clones are kept and a portion is missing. The profile covers about 66,000 clones, with about 80% appearing a single time and approximately 0.95% taken by the ten largest. Antigen-specific CD4+ T cells were first expanded with viral peptide pools by the ViraFEST assay and only then sequenced. Isolating CD4+ T cells followed about 11 days of culture. Of the BNT162b2 and mRNA-1273 vaccines, participants received two doses of one or the other. They grew around 2.2 million PBMC in each well, adding around 10 IU/ml IL-2 and 10 ug/ml peptides. Cultures had half their medium replaced with IL-2 medium on days 3 and 7.

This chain links TRBV28 with TRBJ2-1, with 14 positions matching TRBD2. The clonotype originates from a human donor who received a COVID-19 vaccine. Here the sequenced sample was CD4+ T cells from PBMCs cultured with HCoV-OC43 spike peptides, taken after COVID-19 vaccination. The sample's subset: HCoV-OC43 spike overlapping peptide pool stimulation. For the CDR3, the DNA is TGTGCCAGCAGTATAGGGACTAGCGGGGGAAGGAATGAGCAGTTCTTC. Translation gives CASSIGTSGGRNEQFF.